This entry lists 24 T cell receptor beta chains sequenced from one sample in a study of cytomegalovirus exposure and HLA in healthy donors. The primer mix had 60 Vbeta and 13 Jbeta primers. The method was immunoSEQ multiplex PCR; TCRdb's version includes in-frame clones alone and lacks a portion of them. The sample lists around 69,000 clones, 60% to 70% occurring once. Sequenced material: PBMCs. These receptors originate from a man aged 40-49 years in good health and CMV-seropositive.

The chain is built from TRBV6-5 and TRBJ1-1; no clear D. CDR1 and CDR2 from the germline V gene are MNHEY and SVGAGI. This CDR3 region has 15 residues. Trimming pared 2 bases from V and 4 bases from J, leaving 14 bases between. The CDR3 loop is CASSYGLGTGTEAFF. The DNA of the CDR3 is TGTGCCAGCAGTTACGGACTGGGAACGGGCACTGAAGCTTTCTTT.

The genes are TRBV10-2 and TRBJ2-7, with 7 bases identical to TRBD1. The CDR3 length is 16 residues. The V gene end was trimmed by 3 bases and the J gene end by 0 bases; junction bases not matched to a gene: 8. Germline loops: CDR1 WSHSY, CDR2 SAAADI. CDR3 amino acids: CASSDPGQASSYEQYF. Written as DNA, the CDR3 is TGCGCCAGCAGTGACCCCGGACAGGCGAGCTCCTACGAGCAGTACTTC.

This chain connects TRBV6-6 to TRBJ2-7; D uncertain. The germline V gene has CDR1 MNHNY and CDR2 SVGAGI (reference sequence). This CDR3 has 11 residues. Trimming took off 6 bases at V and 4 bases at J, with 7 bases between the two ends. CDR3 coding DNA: TGTGCCAGCAGGCTAAATTACGAGCAGTACTTC. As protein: CASRLNYEQYF.

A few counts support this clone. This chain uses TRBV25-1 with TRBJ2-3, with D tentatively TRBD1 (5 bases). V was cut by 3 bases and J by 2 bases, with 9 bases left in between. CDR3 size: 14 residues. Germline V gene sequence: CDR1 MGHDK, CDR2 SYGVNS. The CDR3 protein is CASSEGRVTDTQYF. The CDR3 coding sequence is TGTGCCAGCAGTGAGGGCAGGGTCACAGATACGCAGTATTTT.

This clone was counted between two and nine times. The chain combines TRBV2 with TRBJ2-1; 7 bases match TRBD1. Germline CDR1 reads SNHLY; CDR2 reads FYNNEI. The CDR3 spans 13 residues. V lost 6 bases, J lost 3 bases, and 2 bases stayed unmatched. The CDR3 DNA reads TGTGCCAGCAGCGCAGGGGGCTACAATGAGCAGTTCTTC. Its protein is CASSAGGYNEQFF.

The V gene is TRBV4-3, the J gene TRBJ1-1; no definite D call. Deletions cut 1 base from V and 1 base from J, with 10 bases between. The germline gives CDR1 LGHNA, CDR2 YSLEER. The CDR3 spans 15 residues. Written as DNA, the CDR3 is TGCGCCAGCAGCCAAGCCCCACCTAGGAACACTGAAGCTTTCTTT. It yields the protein CASSQAPPRNTEAFF.

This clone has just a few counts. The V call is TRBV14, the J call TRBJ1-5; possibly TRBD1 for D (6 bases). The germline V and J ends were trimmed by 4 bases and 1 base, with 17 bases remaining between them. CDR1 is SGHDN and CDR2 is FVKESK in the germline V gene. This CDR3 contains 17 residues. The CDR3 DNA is TGTGCCAGCAGCCCCCCATGGAAACAGGGCAGCAATCAGCCCCAGCATTTT. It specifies CASSPPWKQGSNQPQHF.

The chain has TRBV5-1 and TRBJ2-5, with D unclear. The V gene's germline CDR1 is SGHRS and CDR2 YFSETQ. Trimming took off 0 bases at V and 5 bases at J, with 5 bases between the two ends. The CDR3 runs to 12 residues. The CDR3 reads CASSLAMETQYF. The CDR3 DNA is TGCGCCAGCAGCTTGGCCATGGAGACCCAGTACTTC.

The CDR3 protein is CASSAGQGSVGYTF. CDR3 coding DNA: TGTGCCAGTAGTGCGGGACAGGGATCGGTTGGCTACACCTTC. V is TRBV19 and J is TRBJ1-2; TRBD1 aligns across 9 bases. The CDR3 loop spans 14 amino acids. V dropped 5 bases and J dropped 7; count of bases not matched to a gene: 8. Germline-derived CDR1 and CDR2 are LNHDA and SQIVND (reference sequence).

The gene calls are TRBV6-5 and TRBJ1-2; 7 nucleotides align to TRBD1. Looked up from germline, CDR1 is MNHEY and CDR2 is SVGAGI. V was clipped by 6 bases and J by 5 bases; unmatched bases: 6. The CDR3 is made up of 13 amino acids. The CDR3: CASSAGTVYGYTF. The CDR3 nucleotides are TGTGCCAGCAGCGCCGGGACAGTTTATGGCTACACCTTC.

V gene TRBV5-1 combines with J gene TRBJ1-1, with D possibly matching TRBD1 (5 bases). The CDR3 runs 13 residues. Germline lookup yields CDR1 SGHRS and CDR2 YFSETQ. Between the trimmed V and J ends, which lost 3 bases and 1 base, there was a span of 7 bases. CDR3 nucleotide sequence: TGCGCCAGCAGCTCGCAGGGGAACACTGAAGCTTTCTTT. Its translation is CASSSQGNTEAFF.

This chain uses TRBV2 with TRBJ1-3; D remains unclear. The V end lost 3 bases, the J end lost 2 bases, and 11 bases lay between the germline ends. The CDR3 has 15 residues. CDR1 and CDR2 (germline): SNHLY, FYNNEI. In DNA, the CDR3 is TGTGCCAGCAGTGACGAGAGTAGAGCTGGAAACACCATATATTTT. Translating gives CASSDESRAGNTIYF.

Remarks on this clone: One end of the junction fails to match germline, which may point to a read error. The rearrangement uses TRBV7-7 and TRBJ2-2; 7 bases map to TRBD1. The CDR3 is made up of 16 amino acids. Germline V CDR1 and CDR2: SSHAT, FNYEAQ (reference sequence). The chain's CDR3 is CASSLEGQVSTGELFF. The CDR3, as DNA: TGTGCTAGCAGCTTAGAAGGACAGGTGTCCACCGGGGAGCTGTTTTTT.

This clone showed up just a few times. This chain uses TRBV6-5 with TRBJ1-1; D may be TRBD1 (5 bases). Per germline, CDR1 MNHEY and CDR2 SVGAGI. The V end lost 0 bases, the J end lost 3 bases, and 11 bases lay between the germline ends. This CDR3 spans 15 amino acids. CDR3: CASSYSGSGDTEAFF. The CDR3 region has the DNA TGTGCCAGCAGTTACTCGGGGTCGGGGGACACTGAAGCTTTCTTT.

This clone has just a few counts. The DNA for the CDR3 is TGTGCCAGCAGCTTAGAACTAGCGGGGGGGCCCCAGACGCAGTATTTT. Translation: CASSLELAGGPQTQYF. This chain uses TRBV11-2 with TRBJ2-3; the match to TRBD2 covers 13 bases. CDR1 and CDR2 (germline): SGHAT, FQNNGV. With V trimmed by 0 bases and J by 9 bases, 6 bases remained unmatched. The length of the CDR3 is 16 residues.

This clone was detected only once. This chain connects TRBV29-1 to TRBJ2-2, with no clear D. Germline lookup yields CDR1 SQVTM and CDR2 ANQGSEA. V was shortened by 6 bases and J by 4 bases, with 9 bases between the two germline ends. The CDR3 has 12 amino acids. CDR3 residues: CSVLIGTGELFF. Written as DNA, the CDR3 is TGCAGCGTCCTGATCGGCACCGGGGAGCTGTTTTTT.

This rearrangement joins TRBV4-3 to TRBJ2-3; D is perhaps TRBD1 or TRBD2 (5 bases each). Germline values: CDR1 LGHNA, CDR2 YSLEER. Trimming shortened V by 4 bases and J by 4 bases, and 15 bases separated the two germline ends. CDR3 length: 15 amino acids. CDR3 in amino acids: CASSLEGRSADTQYF. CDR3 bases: TGCGCCAGCAGCCTAGAGGGGCGGAGTGCAGATACGCAGTATTTT.

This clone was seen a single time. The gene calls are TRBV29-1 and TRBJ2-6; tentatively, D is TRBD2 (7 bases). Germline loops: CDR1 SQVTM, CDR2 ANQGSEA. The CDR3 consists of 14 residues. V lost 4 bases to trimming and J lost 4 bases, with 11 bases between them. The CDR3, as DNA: TGCAGCGTTGGGGAGGGGGTCGGGGCCAACGTCCTGACTTTC. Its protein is CSVGEGVGANVLTF.

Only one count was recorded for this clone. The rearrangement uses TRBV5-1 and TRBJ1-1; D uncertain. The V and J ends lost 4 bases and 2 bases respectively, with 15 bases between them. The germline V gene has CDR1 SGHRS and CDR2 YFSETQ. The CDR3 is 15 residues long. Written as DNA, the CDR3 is TGCGCCAGCAGCCCGACACGTATCTTCAACACTGAAGCTTTCTTT. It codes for CASSPTRIFNTEAFF.

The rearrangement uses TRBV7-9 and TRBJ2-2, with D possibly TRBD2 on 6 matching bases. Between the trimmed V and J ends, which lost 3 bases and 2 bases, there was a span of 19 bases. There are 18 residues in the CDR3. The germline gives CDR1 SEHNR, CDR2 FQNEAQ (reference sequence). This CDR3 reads CASSFTPASVGNTGELFF. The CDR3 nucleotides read TGTGCCAGCAGCTTCACTCCTGCTAGCGTGGGAAACACCGGGGAGCTGTTTTTT.

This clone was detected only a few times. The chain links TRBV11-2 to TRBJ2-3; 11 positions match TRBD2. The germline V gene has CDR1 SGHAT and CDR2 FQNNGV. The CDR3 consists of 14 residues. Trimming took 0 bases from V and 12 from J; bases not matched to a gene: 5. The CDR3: CASSLDPGTSGQYF. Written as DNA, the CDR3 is TGTGCCAGCAGCTTAGATCCAGGGACTAGCGGACAGTATTTT.

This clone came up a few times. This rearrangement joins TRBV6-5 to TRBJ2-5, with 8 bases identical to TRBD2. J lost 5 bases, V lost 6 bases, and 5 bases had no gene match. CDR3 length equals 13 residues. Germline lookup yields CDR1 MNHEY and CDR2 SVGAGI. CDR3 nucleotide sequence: TGTGCCAGCAGCCGCGGGGGGAGGGAGACCCAGTACTTC. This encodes CASSRGGRETQYF.

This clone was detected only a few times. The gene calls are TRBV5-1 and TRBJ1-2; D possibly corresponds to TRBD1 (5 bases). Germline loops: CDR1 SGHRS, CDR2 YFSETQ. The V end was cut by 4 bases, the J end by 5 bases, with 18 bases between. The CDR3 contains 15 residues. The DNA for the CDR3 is TGCGCCAGCAGCGCGGGACCTGAGGGCCTATATGGCTACACCTTC. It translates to CASSAGPEGLYGYTF.

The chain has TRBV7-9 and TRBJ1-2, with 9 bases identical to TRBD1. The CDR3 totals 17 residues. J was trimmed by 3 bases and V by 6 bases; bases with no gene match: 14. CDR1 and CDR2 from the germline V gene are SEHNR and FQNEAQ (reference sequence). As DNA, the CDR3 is TGTGCCAGCAGACTCCGGGACAGGGATTTCCCTTACTATGGCTACACCTTC. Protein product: CASRLRDRDFPYYGYTF.